This TCR beta chain originates from a study of blood T cell repertoires in COVID-19. Study in general: Sites across the United States, Italy and Spain contributed samples from acute and convalescent COVID-19. T cells, B-cell-depleted T cells, or PBMCs provided the cDNA or gDNA that served as material.

CDR1 SGHTS and CDR2 YDEGEE come from the germline V gene. V lost 4 bases and J lost 6; bases outside the gene matches: 4. CDR3 length: 14 amino acids. Assay used: immunoSEQ multiplex PCR; TCRdb lists only in-frame clones, some missing. Of 130,000 to 150,000 clones detected, 70% to 90% appear once; the ten largest clones hold around 2.5%. The genes are TRBV5-8 and TRBJ1-5; TRBD1 matches 10 bases. The receptor's source is a human donor with acute or convalescent COVID-19. The donor label of this sample is uncertain. Source material: peripheral blood. CDR3 nucleotide sequence: TGTGCCAGCAGCCAGGACAGGGGGTTTCAGCCCCAGCATTTT. It is translated as CASSQDRGFQPQHF.